The entry below describes one TCR beta chain. The table lists this clonotype with a few counts. The specificity of this receptor is unknown. No much larger clone exists at a distance of one base, and base qualities are not known. TCRdb records Illumina NovaSeq 6000 as the sequencer. TCRalpha and TCRbeta cDNA libraries were constructed by 5'RACE with constant-segment primers, with sample barcodes and unique molecular identifiers being introduced. RNA was extracted from every sample with Trizol reagent. Library amplification was performed in two PCR steps, and a second sample barcode and Illumina TruSeq adapters were introduced in the second step. Libraries were sequenced on an Illumina NovaSeq with 2 x 150 bp paired-end reads. Concerning the study's data processing: Demultiplexing of reads and collapsing into UMI-guided consensus sequences were performed with migec v1.2.7. Using mixcr v2.1.11, UMI consensuses were aligned to TRA and TRB V and J templates and then assembled into clonotypes. A clonotype was counted as expanded or contracted only if both edgeR and NoisET called the change significant, with noise models trained on biological replicates. For edgeR calls, the cutoffs were a false discovery rate-adjusted p below 0.01 and a log2 fold-change threshold of 1. As an exploratory analysis of dynamics, max-normalized trajectories of the 1000 most abundant clonotypes were examined with PCA combined with hierarchical clustering. Separately sequenced CD4+ and CD8+ repertoires were used to assign the CD4 or CD8 phenotype of responding clones. Through fastp at Q25 and MiXCR, TCRdb rebuilt clones from the public reads, retaining in-frame beta chains. Rows with one shared CDR3 protein collapse into an entry with the most common genes and DNA. The V and J calls and clone size come from TCRdb's table, not from the authors' own analysis. The sample table shows about 140,000 distinct CDR3 sequences, and 14% are seen once. The ten largest account for 25% to 30% of the sample.

V has 3 bases trimmed and J has 8 bases trimmed; junction bases matching no gene number 8. CDR1 and CDR2 were assigned from the germline V gene as MGHRA and YSYEKL. There are 15 amino acids in the CDR3, from cysteine to phenylalanine inclusive. Only the CDR3 DNA stays, 45 bases, in frame from base 1. The sample belongs to a study of T-cell memory formation after mild COVID-19 (dated by TCRdb to about 2021). As for the study more broadly: TCR sequence clusters from the two donors were found to be largely donor specific. The cohort comprised two young, previously healthy adult volunteers, one female and one male. Longitudinal TCRalpha and TCRbeta repertoire sequencing tracked T-cell clones expanding and contracting after mild COVID-19 in a couple of donors.

PBMCs were isolated by Ficoll-Paque density gradient centrifugation. General conclusions and limits of the study: Balanced CD4/CD8 phenotypes were observed for clones contracting from day 15 to 85, whereas a bias towards CD4+ was observed for a second wave of clones expanding from day 15 to 37. The second-wave clones that peaked on day 37 were not confirmed to be SARS-CoV-2 specific. Some responding clones were detected in pre-infection memory, suggesting pre-existing cross-reactive memory T cells joined the SARS-CoV-2 response. The study included only a couple of mild cases, and larger cohorts that include severe cases with pre-infection samples were judged to be necessary. Contracting CD4+ clones were located mainly in the CM and EM memory subsets, whereas CD8+ clones were found to be enriched in EMRA.

In this chain, TRBV4-1 is recombined with TRBJ2-1, and TRBD1 aligns with 9 junction nucleotides. Sequencing was done on a sample of PBMCs or a T cell subset sorted from them (not recorded which). This TCR derives from an adult woman who had mild COVID-19 (a few samples of this study predate the infection). The sample titles of this study are shuffled in the database, so cell type and time point are left out; the donor was told from shared clones. CDR3 sequence: CASSQPTGGSDEQFF. The DNA is TGCGCCAGCAGCCAGCCGACAGGGGGTAGCGATGAGCAGTTCTTC.